The present T cell receptor (beta chain) was sequenced within a study of vaccination effects on CD4 cells after COVID-19. Profiling relied on immunoSEQ multiplex PCR, and the TCRdb table lists in-frame clones only, not all of them. The data hold about 45,000 clones, with 65% to 80% observed a single time. This clone was counted only a few times. Its antigen remains unknown. A roughly 10-day culture period preceded the isolation of CD4+ T cells. Participants received two doses of either the BNT162b2 or mRNA-1273 vaccine. The ends lost 8 bases at V and 2 bases at J; junction bases unmatched: 4. This CDR3 is 13 amino acids long. Germline CDR1 and CDR2: SGHTA and FQGNSA.

This specimen was CD4+ T cells from PBMCs cultured without peptide, taken after COVID-19 vaccination. This receptor was identified in a human donor who received a COVID-19 vaccine. This chain uses TRBV7-2 with TRBJ2-3; 7 bases are shared with TRBD1. Here the CDR3 DNA reads TGTGCCAGCTCCGGACAGGTCACAGATACGCAGTATTTT. Residues: CASSGQVTDTQYF.